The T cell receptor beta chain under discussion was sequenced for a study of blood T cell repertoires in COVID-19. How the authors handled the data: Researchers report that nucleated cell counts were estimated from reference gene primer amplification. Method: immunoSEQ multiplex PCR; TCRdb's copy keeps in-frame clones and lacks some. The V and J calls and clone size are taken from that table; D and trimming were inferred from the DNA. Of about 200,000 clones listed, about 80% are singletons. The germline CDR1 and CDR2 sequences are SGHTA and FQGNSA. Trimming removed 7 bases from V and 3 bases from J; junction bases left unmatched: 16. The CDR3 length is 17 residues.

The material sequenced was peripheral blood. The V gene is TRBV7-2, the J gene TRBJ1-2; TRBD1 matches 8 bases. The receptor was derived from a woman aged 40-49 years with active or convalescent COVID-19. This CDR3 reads CASNSKLGTGLYYGYTF. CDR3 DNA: TGTGCCAGCAACTCAAAATTAGGGACAGGCCTATACTATGGCTACACCTTC.